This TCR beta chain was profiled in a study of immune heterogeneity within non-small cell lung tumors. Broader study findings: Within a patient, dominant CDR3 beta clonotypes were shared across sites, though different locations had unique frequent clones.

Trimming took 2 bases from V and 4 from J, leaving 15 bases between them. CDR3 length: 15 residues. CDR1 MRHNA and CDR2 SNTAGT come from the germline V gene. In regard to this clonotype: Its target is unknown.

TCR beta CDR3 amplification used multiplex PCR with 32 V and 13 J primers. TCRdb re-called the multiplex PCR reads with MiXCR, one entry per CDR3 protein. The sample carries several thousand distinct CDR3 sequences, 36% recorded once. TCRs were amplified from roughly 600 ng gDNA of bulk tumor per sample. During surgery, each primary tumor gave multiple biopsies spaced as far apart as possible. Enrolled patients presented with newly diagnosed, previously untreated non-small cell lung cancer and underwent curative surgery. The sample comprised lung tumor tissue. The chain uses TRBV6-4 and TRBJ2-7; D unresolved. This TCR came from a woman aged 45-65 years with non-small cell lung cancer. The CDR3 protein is CASSDPPWVGYEQYF. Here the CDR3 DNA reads TGTGCCAGCAGTGACCCGCCGTGGGTGGGATACGAGCAGTACTTC.